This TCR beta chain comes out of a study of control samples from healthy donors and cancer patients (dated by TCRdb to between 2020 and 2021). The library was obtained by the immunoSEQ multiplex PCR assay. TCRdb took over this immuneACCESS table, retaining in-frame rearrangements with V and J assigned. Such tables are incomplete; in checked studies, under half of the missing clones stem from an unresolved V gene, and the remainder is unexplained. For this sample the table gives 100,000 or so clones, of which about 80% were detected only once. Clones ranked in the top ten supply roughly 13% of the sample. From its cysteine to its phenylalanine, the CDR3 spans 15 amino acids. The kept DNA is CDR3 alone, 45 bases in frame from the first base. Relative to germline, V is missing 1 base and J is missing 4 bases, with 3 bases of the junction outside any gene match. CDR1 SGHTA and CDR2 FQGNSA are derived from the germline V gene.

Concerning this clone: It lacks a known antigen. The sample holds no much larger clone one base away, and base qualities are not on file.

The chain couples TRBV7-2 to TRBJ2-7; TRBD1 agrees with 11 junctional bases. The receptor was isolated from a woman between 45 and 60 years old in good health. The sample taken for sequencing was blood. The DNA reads TGTGCCAGCAGCTTAGACGGGACAGGGGGGTACGAGCAGTACTTC. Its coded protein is CASSLDGTGGYEQYF.